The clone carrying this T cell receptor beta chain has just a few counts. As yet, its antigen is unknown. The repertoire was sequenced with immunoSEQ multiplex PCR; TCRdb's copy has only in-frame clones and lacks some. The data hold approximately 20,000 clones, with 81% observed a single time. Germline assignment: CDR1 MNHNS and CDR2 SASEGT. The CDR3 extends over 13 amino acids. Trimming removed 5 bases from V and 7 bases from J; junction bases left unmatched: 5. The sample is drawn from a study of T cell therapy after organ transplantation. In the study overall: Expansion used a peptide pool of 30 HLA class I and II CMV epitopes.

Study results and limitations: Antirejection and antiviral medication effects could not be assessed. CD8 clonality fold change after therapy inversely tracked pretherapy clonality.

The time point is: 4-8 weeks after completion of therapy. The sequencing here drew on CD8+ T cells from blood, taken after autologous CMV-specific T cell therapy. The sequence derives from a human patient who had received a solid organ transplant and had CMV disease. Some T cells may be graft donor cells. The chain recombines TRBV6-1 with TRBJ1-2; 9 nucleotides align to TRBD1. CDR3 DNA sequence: TGTGCCAGCAGTACAGGGGGCGTCGCTGGCTACACCTTC. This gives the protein CASSTGGVAGYTF.